Listed below are T cell receptor beta chains from one sample, sequenced in a study of blood T cell repertoires in COVID-19. This table comes from immunoSEQ multiplex PCR, and its TCRdb copy is limited to in-frame clones, with some not included. Of under 70,000 clones in the sample, about 86% were seen once. Source material: peripheral blood. The source is a man aged 50-60 years with acute or convalescent COVID-19. CDR3s include the opening cysteine and the closing phenylalanine or tryptophan. The order of the fields is CDR3 length, D gene, J gene, clone size, V gene, CDR3 protein, CDR3 DNA. D genes are given only for firm matches. The listing skips clone size in some rows; elsewhere it reads once, few, many or a size class.

cdr3_length: 15
d_call: TRBD1
j_call: TRBJ2-7
clone_size: few
v_call: TRBV29-1
cdr3_aa: CSVEGGQGPSYEQYF
cdr3_nt: TGCAGCGTTGAAGGGGGACAGGGACCTTCCTACGAGCAGTACTTC

cdr3_length: 14
d_call: .
j_call: TRBJ2-5
clone_size: .
v_call: TRBV6-5
cdr3_aa: CASSSVAGKETQYF
cdr3_nt: TGTGCCAGCAGTTCGGTGGCAGGTAAAGAGACCCAGTACTTC

cdr3_length: 15
d_call: .
j_call: TRBJ1-2
clone_size: .
v_call: TRBV7-8
cdr3_aa: CASSLARRGGYGYTF
cdr3_nt: TGTGCCAGCAGCTTAGCGCGCAGGGGCGGGTATGGCTACACCTTC

cdr3_length: 16
d_call: .
j_call: TRBJ2-7
clone_size: .
v_call: TRBV15
cdr3_aa: CATSRDLVVTSAEQYF
cdr3_nt: TGTGCCACCAGCAGAGATCTTGTCGTCACCTCTGCGGAGCAGTACTTC

cdr3_length: 13
d_call: TRBD1
j_call: TRBJ2-5
clone_size: once
v_call: TRBV11-3
cdr3_aa: CASSSTGSKTQYF
cdr3_nt: TGTGCCAGCAGCTCGACAGGGTCGAAGACCCAGTACTTC

cdr3_length: 13
d_call: .
j_call: TRBJ2-7
clone_size: .
v_call: TRBV7-6
cdr3_aa: CASSLEPVGEQYF
cdr3_nt: TGTGCCAGCAGCTTAGAACCGGTTGGCGAGCAGTACTTC

cdr3_length: 15
d_call: .
j_call: TRBJ2-2
clone_size: .
v_call: TRBV5-4
cdr3_aa: CASSLAAGNTGELFF
cdr3_nt: TGTGCCAGCAGCTTGGCGGCAGGGAACACCGGGGAGCTGTTTTTT

cdr3_length: 13
d_call: .
j_call: TRBJ2-7
clone_size: .
v_call: TRBV9
cdr3_aa: CASSSGTAYEQYF
cdr3_nt: TGTGCCAGCAGTTCCGGGACTGCCTACGAGCAGTACTTC

cdr3_length: 16
d_call: TRBD1
j_call: TRBJ1-1
clone_size: few
v_call: TRBV19
cdr3_aa: CASSSPNRGRNTEAFF
cdr3_nt: TGTGCCAGTAGTAGCCCCAACAGGGGGCGCAACACTGAAGCTTTCTTT

cdr3_length: 17
d_call: TRBD1
j_call: TRBJ2-1
clone_size: .
v_call: TRBV27
cdr3_aa: CASSQDRDAQKYNEQFF
cdr3_nt: TGTGCCAGCAGCCAGGACAGGGATGCTCAGAAATACAATGAGCAGTTCTTC